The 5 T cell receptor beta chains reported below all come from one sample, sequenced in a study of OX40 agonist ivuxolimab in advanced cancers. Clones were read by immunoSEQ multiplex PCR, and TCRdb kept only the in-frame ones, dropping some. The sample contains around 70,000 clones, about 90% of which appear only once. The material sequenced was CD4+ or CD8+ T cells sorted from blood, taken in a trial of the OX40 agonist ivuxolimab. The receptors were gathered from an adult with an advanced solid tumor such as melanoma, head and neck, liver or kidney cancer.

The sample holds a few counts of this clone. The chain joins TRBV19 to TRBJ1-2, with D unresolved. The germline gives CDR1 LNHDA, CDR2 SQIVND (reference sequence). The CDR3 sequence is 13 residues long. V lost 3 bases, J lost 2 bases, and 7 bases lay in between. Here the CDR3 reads CASSIVQNYGYTF. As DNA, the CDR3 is TGTGCCAGTAGTATTGTACAGAACTATGGCTACACCTTC.

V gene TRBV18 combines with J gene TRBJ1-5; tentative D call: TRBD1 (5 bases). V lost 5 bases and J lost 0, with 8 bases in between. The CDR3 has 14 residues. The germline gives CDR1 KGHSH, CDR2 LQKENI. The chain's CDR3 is CASSLGRSNQPQHF. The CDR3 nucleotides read TGTGCCAGCTCATTGGGACGTAGCAATCAGCCCCAGCATTTT.

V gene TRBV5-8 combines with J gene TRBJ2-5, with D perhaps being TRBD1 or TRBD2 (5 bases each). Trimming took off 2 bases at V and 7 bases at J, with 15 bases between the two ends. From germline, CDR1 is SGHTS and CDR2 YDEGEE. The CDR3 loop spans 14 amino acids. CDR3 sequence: CASSFPGRGGTQYF. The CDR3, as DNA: TGTGCCAGCAGCTTTCCGGGACGGGGCGGGACCCAGTACTTC.

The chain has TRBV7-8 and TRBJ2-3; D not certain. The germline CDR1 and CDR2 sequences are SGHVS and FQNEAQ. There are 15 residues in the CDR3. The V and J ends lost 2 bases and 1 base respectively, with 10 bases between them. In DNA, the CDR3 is TGTGCCAGCAGCTTATCGGGCACGGGCACAGATACGCAGTATTTT. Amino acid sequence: CASSLSGTGTDTQYF.

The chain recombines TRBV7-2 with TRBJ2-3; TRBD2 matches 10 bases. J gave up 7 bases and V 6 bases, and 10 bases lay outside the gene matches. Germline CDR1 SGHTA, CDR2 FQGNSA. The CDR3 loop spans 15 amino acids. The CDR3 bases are TGTGCCAGCAGTACTAGCGGGACTCCGGGTTATACGCAGTATTTT. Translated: CASSTSGTPGYTQYF.